The next 21 T cell receptor beta chains were all read from a single sample in a study of identifying expanded T cells in peripheral blood. The assay was immunoSEQ multiplex PCR, and TCRdb's table has in-frame clones only and misses some. Of tens of thousands of clones listed, approximately 89% are singletons. Sequenced sample: blood. The receptor source for this set is a person aged 18-70 years in good health.

The chain links TRBV10-3 to TRBJ1-1; D call uncertain. The germline CDR1 and CDR2 sequences are ENHRY and SYGVKD. The V end was cut by 2 bases, the J end by 1 base, with 5 bases between. This CDR3 spans 13 amino acids. CDR3 sequence reads: CAISETENTEAFF. CDR3 nucleotide sequence: TGTGCCATCAGTGAGACAGAGAACACTGAAGCTTTCTTT.

The chain recombines TRBV30 with TRBJ1-2, with 7 bases fitting TRBD1. V lost 3 bases and J lost 4; bases outside the gene matches: 11. This CDR3 is 15 amino acids long. CDR1 and CDR2 from the germline V gene are GTSNPN and SVGIG (reference sequence). The CDR3 sequence: CAWRELTGTVYGYTF. In DNA form, the CDR3 reads TGTGCCTGGAGAGAACTAACCGGGACAGTCTATGGCTACACCTTC.

The gene calls are TRBV21-1 and TRBJ2-1; the table calls TRBD2, which could not be checked here. TRBV21-1 is deemed a pseudogene. This CDR3 contains 19 residues. CDR3 loop: CASSKALGSSGRSRREQFF. The DNA of the CDR3 is TGTGCCAGCAGCAAAGCGCTCGGTTCTAGCGGGAGATCTCGCAGGGAGCAGTTCTTC.

V gene TRBV9 combines with J gene TRBJ2-1; D is perhaps TRBD1 (6 bases). From germline, CDR1 is SGDLS and CDR2 YYNGEE. V was clipped by 0 bases and J by 2 bases, with 9 bases between them. The CDR3 contains 15 residues. The CDR3 region is CASSVEWTAYNEQFF. The CDR3 region has the DNA TGTGCCAGCAGCGTAGAGTGGACAGCCTACAATGAGCAGTTCTTC. The entire variable domain, with the rest obtained from reference TRBV9 and TRBJ2-1, is as follows: DSGVTQTPKHLITATGQRVTLRCSPRSGDLSVYWYQQSLDQGLQFLIQYYNGEERAKGNILERFSAQQFPDLHSELNLSSLELGDSALYFCASSVEWTAYNEQFFGPGTRLTVL.

This chain uses TRBV6-4 with TRBJ2-3; 13 positions match TRBD2. This CDR3 has 15 amino acids. Losses at the gene ends were 2 bases for V and 5 bases for J; bases not matched to a gene: 1. Per germline, CDR1 MRHNA and CDR2 SNTAGT. DNA for the CDR3: TGTGCCAGCAGTGACGGGACTAGCGGGGAAGATACGCAGTATTTT. Protein product: CASSDGTSGEDTQYF.

V is TRBV11-2 and J is TRBJ2-7, with D perhaps matching TRBD1 (5 bases). Germline CDR1 is SGHAT and CDR2 is FQNNGV. The CDR3 is 15 residues long. V shed 1 base and J shed 3 bases, with 13 bases lying between them. CDR3 nucleotide sequence: TGTGCCAGCAGCTTAGGGCAGGGTGGGGTCTACGAGCAGTACTTC. The encoded protein is CASSLGQGGVYEQYF.

The rearrangement links TRBV2 to TRBJ2-7; D not resolved. CDR1 is SNHLY, CDR2 FYNNEI, per germline. V was pared by 1 base and J by 4 bases, with 5 bases between. This CDR3 spans 12 amino acids. CDR3 nucleotide sequence: TGTGCCAGCAGTGAAGGGATTTACGAGCAGTACTTC. Residues: CASSEGIYEQYF.

This chain connects TRBV27 to TRBJ2-7; a possible D gene is TRBD1 (6 bases). The V gene's germline CDR1 is MNHEY and CDR2 SMNVEV (reference sequence). The CDR3 spans 15 residues. V gave up 0 bases and J gave up 5 bases, with 14 bases separating them. The CDR3 reads CASSLSSARGNEQYF. DNA for the CDR3: TGTGCCAGCAGTTTATCGAGCGCAAGGGGGAACGAGCAGTACTTC.

This sequence joins TRBV7-6 and TRBJ2-1; 9 bases fit TRBD2. The germline gives CDR1 SGHVS, CDR2 FNYEAQ. The junction had 12 bases not matched to a gene; V was cut back by 3 bases and J by 9 bases. The CDR3 covers 16 residues. The CDR3 DNA reads as TGTGCCAGCAGCTTGGGGCGTGGCGGGAGGGCCCTTGAGCAGTTCTTC. This gives the protein CASSLGRGGRALEQFF.

The chain uses TRBV5-4 and TRBJ2-5; D unresolved. The germline CDR1 and CDR2 sequences are SGHNT and YYREEE (reference sequence). This CDR3 comprises 17 residues. Trimming pared 0 bases from V and 0 bases from J, leaving 15 bases between. CDR3 amino acids: CASSLDNVGANQETQYF. The CDR3 coding sequence is TGTGCCAGCAGCTTGGATAACGTGGGCGCCAACCAAGAGACCCAGTACTTC.

With regard to this clone: A single base separates this from a much larger clone, so it may be a read error. The chain has TRBV6-1 and TRBJ1-6, with D perhaps TRBD1 (6 bases). CDR1 and CDR2 from the germline V gene are MNHNS and SASEGT. The CDR3 covers 14 residues. CDR3 residues: CASCDRHDNSPLHF. In DNA form, the CDR3 reads TGTGCCAGCTGTGACAGGCACGATAATTCACCCCTCCACTTT.

The table lists this clone with a few counts. The rearrangement joins TRBV7-9 to TRBJ1-6; the D is unclear. Trimming took off 6 bases at V and 9 bases at J, with 12 bases between the two ends. Germline V gives CDR1 SEHNR, CDR2 FQNEAQ (reference sequence). This CDR3 spans 13 amino acids. CDR3 coding DNA: TGTGCCAGCAGAGAAGGGTACACTTCACCCCTCCACTTT. It specifies CASREGYTSPLHF.

The gene calls are TRBV4-2 and TRBJ1-5; no firm D call. Germline CDR1 reads LGHNA; CDR2 reads YNFKEQ. This CDR3 spans 15 amino acids. V gave up 0 bases and J gave up 2 bases, with 8 bases separating them. CDR3 region: CASSQDNGGNQPQHF. In DNA form, the CDR3 reads TGTGCCAGCAGCCAAGACAATGGAGGCAATCAGCCCCAGCATTTT.

The chain links TRBV6-5 to TRBJ1-1; 7 nucleotides line up with TRBD1. The V segment lost 7 bases and the J segment 2 bases; nucleotides outside the gene matches: 7. CDR3 size: 14 residues. Germline CDR1 is MNHEY and CDR2 is SVGAGI. CDR3 sequence reads: CASTRRDSNTEAFF. In nucleotides, the CDR3 is TGTGCCAGCACCCGCCGGGACAGCAACACTGAAGCTTTCTTT.

The chain has TRBV30 and TRBJ2-3; D is unresolved. Germline V lookup: CDR1 GTSNPN, CDR2 SVGIG (reference sequence). V shed 0 bases and J shed 8 bases, with 15 bases lying between them. The CDR3 sequence is 14 residues long. CDR3 sequence reads: CAWSVRRLSGTQYF. For the CDR3, the DNA is TGTGCCTGGAGTGTACGTCGGCTCTCGGGTACGCAGTATTTT.

This chain uses TRBV27 with TRBJ1-2; no clear D. Germline loops: CDR1 MNHEY, CDR2 SMNVEV (reference sequence). This CDR3 is built from 14 residues. V shed 0 bases and J shed 2 bases, with 7 bases lying between them. CDR3 protein: CASSLSPGNYGYTF. The DNA of the CDR3 is TGTGCCAGCAGTTTATCCCCGGGGAACTATGGCTACACCTTC.

V and J are TRBV9 and TRBJ2-3, with D unresolved. The CDR3 length is 16 residues. From germline, CDR1 is SGDLS and CDR2 YYNGEE. V lost 0 bases and J 1 base, leaving 12 bases between the germline ends. Here the CDR3 reads CASSVEGGRGTDTQYF. DNA for the CDR3: TGTGCCAGCAGCGTAGAGGGTGGAAGAGGCACAGATACGCAGTATTTT.

The CDR3: CASSLVSPQGEIPYEQYF. In nucleotides, the CDR3 is TGTGCCAGCAGCTTAGTTTCCCCACAGGGCGAAATTCCCTACGAGCAGTACTTC. The rearrangement uses TRBV7-6 and TRBJ2-7; a possible D gene is TRBD1 (6 bases). V gave up 1 base and J gave up 2 bases, with 21 bases separating them. The germline V gene has CDR1 SGHVS and CDR2 FNYEAQ. The CDR3 runs to 18 residues. Combining the CDR3 with reference TRBV7-6 and TRBJ2-7 gives the whole variable domain GAGVSQSPRYKVTKRGQDVALRCDPISGHVSLYWYRQALGQGPEFLTYFNYEAQQDKSGLPNDRFSAERPEGSISTLTIQRTEQRDSAMYRCASSLVSPQGEIPYEQYFGPGTRLTVT.

This sequence joins TRBV5-1 and TRBJ1-2; 8 bases line up with TRBD1. Germline CDR1 reads SGHRS; CDR2 reads YFSETQ. The CDR3 runs to 18 residues. V shed 0 bases and J 4 bases; nucleotides not matched to a gene: 14. CDR3: CASSLVGQGARFRYGYTF. The CDR3 DNA follows: TGCGCCAGCAGCTTGGTCGGTCAGGGGGCGCGTTTCCGCTATGGCTACACCTTC.

The chain uses TRBV7-3 and TRBJ1-1, with a possible D match to TRBD1 (5 bases). The germline V and J ends were trimmed by 5 bases and 7 bases, with 14 bases remaining between them. The V gene's germline CDR1 is SGHTA and CDR2 FQGTGA. The CDR3 is 13 residues long. The CDR3 bases are TGTGCCAGCAGCCTATCCGGGGGGGATGAAGCTTTCTTT. This codes for CASSLSGGDEAFF.

This sequence joins TRBV23-1 and TRBJ2-5, with D perhaps matching TRBD2 (5 bases). The DNA end lines up better with TRBJ2-7; the J call may be wrong. TRBV23-1 has ORF status, its function being uncertain. CDR3 length: 14 residues. This CDR3 reads CASSLKDRDYEQYF. The CDR3 nucleotides are TGCGCCAGCAGCTTAAAAGACCGGGACTACGAGCAGTACTTC.